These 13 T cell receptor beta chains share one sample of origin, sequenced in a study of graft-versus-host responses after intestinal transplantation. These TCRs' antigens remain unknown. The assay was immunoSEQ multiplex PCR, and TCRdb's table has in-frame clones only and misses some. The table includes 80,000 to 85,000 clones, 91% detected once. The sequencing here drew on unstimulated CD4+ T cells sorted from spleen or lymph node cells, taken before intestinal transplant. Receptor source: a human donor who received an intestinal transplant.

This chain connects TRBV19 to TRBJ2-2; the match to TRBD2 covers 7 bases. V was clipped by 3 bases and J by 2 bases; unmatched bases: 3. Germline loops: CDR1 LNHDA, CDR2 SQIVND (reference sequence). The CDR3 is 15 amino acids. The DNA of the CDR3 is TGTGCCAGTAGTATGGGGGGGACCAACACCGGGGAGCTGTTTTTT. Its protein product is CASSMGGTNTGELFF. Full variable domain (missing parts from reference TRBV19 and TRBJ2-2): DGGITQSPKYLFRKEGQNVTLSCEQNLNHDAMYWYRQDPGQGLRLIYYSQIVNDFQKGDIAEGYSVSREKKESFPLTVTSAQKNPTAFYLCASSMGGTNTGELFFGEGSRLTVL.

In DNA form, the CDR3 reads TGTGCCAGCAGCTTACAGGGAGACGAGCAGTACTTC. Translated, it gives CASSLQGDEQYF. This sequence joins TRBV9 and TRBJ2-7, with D possibly TRBD1 on 6 matching bases. The CDR3 has 12 amino acids. V dropped 4 bases and J dropped 5 bases, with 10 bases sitting between them. Germline assignment: CDR1 SGDLS and CDR2 YYNGEE.

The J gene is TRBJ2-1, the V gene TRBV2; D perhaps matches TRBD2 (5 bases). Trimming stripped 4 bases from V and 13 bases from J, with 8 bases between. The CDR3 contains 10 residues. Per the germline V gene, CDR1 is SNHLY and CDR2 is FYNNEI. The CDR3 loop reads CASSVGVQFF. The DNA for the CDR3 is TGTGCCAGCAGTGTCGGGGTTCAGTTCTTC.

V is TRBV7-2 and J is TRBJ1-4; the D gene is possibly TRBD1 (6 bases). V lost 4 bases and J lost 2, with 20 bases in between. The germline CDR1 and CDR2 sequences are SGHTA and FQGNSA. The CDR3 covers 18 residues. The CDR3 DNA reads TGTGCCAGCAGCTCTAGGACAGTCTCTCTGTGGACTAATGAAAAACTGTTTTTT. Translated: CASSSRTVSLWTNEKLFF. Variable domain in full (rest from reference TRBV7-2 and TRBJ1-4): GAGVSQSPSNKVTEKGKDVELRCDPISGHTALYWYRQSLGQGLEFLIYFQGNSAPDKSGLPSDRFSAERTGGSVSTLTIQRTQQEDSAVYLCASSSRTVSLWTNEKLFFGSGTQLSVL.

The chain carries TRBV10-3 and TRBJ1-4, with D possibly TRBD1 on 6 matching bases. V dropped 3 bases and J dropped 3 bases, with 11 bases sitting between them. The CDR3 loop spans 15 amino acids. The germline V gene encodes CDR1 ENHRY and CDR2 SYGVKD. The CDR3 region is CAISDAGAPNEKLFF. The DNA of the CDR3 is TGTGCCATCAGTGATGCGGGGGCACCTAATGAAAAACTGTTTTTT.

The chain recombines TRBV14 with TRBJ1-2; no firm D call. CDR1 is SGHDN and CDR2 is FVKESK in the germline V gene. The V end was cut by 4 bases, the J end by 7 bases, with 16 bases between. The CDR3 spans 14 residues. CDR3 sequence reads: CASSRYEGDGGYTF. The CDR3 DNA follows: TGTGCCAGCAGCCGCTATGAGGGAGACGGTGGCTACACCTTC.

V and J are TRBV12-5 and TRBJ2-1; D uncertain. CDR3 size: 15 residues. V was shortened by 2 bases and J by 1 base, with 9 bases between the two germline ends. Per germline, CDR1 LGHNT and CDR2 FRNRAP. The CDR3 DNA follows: TGTGCTAGTGGTTTGCGTCCTACTTCCTACAATGAGCAGTTCTTC. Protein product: CASGLRPTSYNEQFF.

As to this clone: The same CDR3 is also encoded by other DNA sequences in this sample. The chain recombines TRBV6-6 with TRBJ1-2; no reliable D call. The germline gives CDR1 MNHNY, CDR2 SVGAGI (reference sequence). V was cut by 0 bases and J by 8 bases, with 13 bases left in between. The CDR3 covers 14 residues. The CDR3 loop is CASSYSLGERGYTF. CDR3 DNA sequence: TGTGCCAGCAGTTACTCCCTCGGGGAACGGGGCTACACCTTC.

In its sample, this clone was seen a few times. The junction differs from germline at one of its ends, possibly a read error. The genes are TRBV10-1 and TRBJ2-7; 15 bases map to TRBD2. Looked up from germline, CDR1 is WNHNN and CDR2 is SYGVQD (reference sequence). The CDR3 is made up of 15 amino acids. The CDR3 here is CAALLSGTSGGRGPF. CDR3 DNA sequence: TGCGCCGCGCTCCTTTCCGGGACTAGCGGGGGGAGGGGGCCCTTC.

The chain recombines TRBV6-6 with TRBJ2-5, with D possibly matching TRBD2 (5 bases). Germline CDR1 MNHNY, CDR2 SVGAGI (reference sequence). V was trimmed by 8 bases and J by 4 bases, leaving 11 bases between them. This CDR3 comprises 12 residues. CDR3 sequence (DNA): TGTGCCAGCCGTGCCGGGGTAGAGACCCAGTACTTC. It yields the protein CASRAGVETQYF.

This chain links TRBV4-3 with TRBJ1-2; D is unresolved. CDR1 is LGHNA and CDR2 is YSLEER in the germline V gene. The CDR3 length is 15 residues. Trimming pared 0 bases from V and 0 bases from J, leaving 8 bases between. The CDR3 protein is CASSQEWAANYGYTF. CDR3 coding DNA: TGCGCCAGCAGCCAAGAGTGGGCAGCTAACTATGGCTACACCTTC.

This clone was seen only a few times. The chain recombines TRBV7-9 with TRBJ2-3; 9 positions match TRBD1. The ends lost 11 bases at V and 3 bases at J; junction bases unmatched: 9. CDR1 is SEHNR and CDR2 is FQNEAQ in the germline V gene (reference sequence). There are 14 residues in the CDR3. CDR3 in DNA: TGTGCCGGCCTAGGGACAGGGAGGACAGATACGCAGTATTTT. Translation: CAGLGTGRTDTQYF.

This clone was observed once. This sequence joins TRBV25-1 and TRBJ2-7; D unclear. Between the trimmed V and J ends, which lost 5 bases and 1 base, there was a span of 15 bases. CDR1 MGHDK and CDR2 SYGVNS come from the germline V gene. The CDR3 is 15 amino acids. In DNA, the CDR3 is TGTGCCAGCAGTTCAATAGCCCTGGGTTCCTACGAGCAGTACTTC. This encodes CASSSIALGSYEQYF.